Listed here are 8 T cell receptor beta chains from one sample, sequenced in a study of blood T cell repertoires in COVID-19. Profiled with immunoSEQ multiplex PCR; TCRdb holds only in-frame clones, not every one. This table has about 170,000 clones, around four fifths appearing once. Input material: peripheral blood. These receptors originate from a woman aged 80 or over with COVID-19, enrolled during active disease.

The rearrangement links TRBV6-5 to TRBJ2-1; possibly TRBD1 for D (6 bases). Germline V gene data show CDR1 as MNHEY and CDR2 as SVGAGI. This CDR3 region has 16 residues. The V end was cut by 0 bases, the J end by 8 bases, with 17 bases between. The CDR3 region is CASSYSLLSGGDEQFF. The CDR3, as DNA: TGTGCCAGCAGTTACTCTCTCCTCTCTGGGGGCGATGAGCAGTTCTTC.

V and J are TRBV5-4 and TRBJ1-2, with D possibly being TRBD1 (6 bases). The V gene's germline CDR1 is SGHNT and CDR2 YYREEE (reference sequence). The CDR3 runs to 13 residues. V shed 4 bases and J shed 4 bases, with 11 bases lying between them. The CDR3 DNA reads as TGTGCCAGCAGCCCCGGGGGGCCCTATGGCTACACCTTC. It is translated as CASSPGGPYGYTF.

V usage is TRBV9 and J usage is TRBJ2-2, with D maybe TRBD2 (6 bases). CDR1 is SGDLS, CDR2 YYNGEE, per germline. CDR3 size: 14 residues. Trimming removed 9 bases from V and 3 bases from J, with 15 bases in between. CDR3 loop: CATGPGGHTGELFF. The DNA of the CDR3 is TGTGCCACCGGTCCCGGGGGACACACCGGGGAGCTGTTTTTT.

This sequence joins TRBV27 and TRBJ1-2; 8 nucleotides align to TRBD1. The V segment lost 6 bases and the J segment 5 bases; nucleotides outside the gene matches: 5. From germline, CDR1 is MNHEY and CDR2 SMNVEV (reference sequence). The CDR3 is 13 residues long. The CDR3 nucleotides are TGTGCCAGCAGCCAGACAGGGGAGTATGGCTACACCTTC. This translates into CASSQTGEYGYTF.

The rearrangement links TRBV6-6 to TRBJ1-3; D is possibly TRBD1 (6 bases). The germline V and J ends were trimmed by 6 bases and 4 bases, with 16 bases remaining between them. Germline V gene lookup returns CDR1 MNHNY and CDR2 SVGAGI (reference sequence). CDR3 length equals 15 residues. In DNA, the CDR3 is TGTGCCAGCAGAGAACAGGGACCAAGCGGAAACACCATATATTTT. Amino acids: CASREQGPSGNTIYF.

The gene calls are TRBV10-1 and TRBJ2-2; tentatively, D is TRBD1 (7 bases). This CDR3 is 13 amino acids long. Germline-derived CDR1 and CDR2 are WNHNN and SYGVQD (reference sequence). V shed 6 bases and J shed 5 bases, with 10 bases lying between them. The CDR3 sequence is CASRPGGTGELFF. DNA of the CDR3: TGCGCCAGCAGACCAGGGGGGACCGGGGAGCTGTTTTTT.

The V call is TRBV6-5, the J call TRBJ1-5; 9 bases are shared with TRBD1. Trimming took 5 bases from V and 8 from J; bases not matched to a gene: 1. CDR1 MNHEY and CDR2 SVGAGI come from the germline V gene. This CDR3 has 12 residues. The DNA for the CDR3 is TGTGCCAGCAGTCGACAGGGGGAGCCCCAGCATTTT. Its translation: CASSRQGEPQHF.

This chain joins TRBV7-2 and TRBJ2-2; tentative D call: TRBD1 (6 bases). V lost 5 bases and J lost 5, with 15 bases in between. The V gene's germline CDR1 is SGHTA and CDR2 FQGNSA. This CDR3 has 15 amino acids. For the CDR3, the DNA is TGTGCCAGCAGCCCGGACAGTTCGAGGACCGGGGAGCTGTTTTTT. The encoded protein is CASSPDSSRTGELFF.